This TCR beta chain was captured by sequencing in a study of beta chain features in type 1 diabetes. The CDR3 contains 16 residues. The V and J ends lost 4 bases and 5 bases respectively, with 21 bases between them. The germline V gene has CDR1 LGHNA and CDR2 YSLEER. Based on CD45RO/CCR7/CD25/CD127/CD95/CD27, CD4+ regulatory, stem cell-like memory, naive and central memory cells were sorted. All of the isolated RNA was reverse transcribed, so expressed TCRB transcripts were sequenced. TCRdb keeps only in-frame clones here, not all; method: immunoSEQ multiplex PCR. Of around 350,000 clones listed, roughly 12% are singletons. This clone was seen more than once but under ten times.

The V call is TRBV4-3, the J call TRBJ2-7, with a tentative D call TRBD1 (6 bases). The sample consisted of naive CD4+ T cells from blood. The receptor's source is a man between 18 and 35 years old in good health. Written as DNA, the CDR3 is TGCGCCAGCAGCCGAGAAACAGGGCCTCCCCGGAACGAGCAGTACTTC. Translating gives CASSRETGPPRNEQYF.